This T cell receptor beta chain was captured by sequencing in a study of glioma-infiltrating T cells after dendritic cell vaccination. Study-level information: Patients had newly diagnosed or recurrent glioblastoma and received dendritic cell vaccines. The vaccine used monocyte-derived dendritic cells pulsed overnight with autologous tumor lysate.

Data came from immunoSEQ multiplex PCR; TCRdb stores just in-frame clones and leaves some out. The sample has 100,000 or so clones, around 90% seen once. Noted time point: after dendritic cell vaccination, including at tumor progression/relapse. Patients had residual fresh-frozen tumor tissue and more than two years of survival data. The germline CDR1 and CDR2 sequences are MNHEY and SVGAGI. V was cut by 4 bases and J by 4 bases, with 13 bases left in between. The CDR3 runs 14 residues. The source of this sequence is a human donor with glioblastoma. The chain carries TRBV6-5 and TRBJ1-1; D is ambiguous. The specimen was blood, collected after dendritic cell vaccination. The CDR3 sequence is CASSSRHLSTEAFF. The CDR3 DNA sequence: TGTGCCAGCAGTTCAAGACATCTCAGCACTGAAGCTTTCTTT.